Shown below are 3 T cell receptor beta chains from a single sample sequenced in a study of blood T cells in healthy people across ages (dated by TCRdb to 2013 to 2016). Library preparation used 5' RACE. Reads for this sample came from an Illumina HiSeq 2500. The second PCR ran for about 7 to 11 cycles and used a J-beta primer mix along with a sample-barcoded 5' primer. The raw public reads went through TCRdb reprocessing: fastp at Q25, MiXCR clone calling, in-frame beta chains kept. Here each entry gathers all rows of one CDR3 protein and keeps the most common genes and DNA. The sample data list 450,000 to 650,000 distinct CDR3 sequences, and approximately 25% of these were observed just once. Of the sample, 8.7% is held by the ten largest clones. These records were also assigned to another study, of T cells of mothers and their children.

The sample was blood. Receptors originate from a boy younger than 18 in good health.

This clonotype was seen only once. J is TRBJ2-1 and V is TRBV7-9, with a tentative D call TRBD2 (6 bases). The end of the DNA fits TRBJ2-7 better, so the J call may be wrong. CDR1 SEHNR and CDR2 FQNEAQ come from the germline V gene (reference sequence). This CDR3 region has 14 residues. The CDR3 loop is CASSGGDGSYEQYF. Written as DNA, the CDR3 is TGTGCCAGCAGCGGAGGGGACGGTTCTTACGAGCAGTACTTC.

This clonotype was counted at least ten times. This chain's CDR3 is CSVEFDRGTDTQYF. CDR3 nucleotide sequence: TGCAGCGTTGAATTTGACAGGGGGACAGATACGCAGTATTTT. This chain connects TRBV29-1 to TRBJ2-3; 9 bases map to TRBD1. Germline assignment: CDR1 SQVTM and CDR2 ANQGSEA. V was pared by 2 bases and J by 3 bases, with 3 bases of the junction left unmatched. This CDR3 comprises 14 residues.

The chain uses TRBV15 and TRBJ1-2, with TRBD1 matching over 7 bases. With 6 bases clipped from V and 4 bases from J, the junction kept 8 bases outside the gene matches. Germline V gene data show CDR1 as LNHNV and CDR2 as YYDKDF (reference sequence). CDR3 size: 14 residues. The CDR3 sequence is CATRGGLWAYGYTF. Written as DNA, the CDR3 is TGTGCCACCAGAGGGGGCCTCTGGGCCTATGGCTACACCTTC.